The 23 T cell receptor beta chains below were found in one sample sequenced in a study of cytomegalovirus exposure and HLA in healthy donors. Researchers ran the PCR with 60 Vbeta and 13 Jbeta primers. Only in-frame clones appear in the TCRdb table, and some are missing; sequencing was by immunoSEQ multiplex PCR. The sample includes nearly 200,000 clones, around 83% of them seen just once. The sequenced sample consisted of PBMCs. The source of these receptors is a woman in her forties or fifties in good health and CMV-seropositive.

The rearrangement joins TRBV5-1 to TRBJ1-1; no definite D call. Trimming removed 1 base from V and 0 bases from J, with 10 bases in between. The length of the CDR3 is 15 residues. The germline V gene has CDR1 SGHRS and CDR2 YFSETQ. Here the CDR3 DNA reads TGCGCCAGCAGCTTGCCCCGGGAAGTGAACACTGAAGCTTTCTTT. This sequence encodes CASSLPREVNTEAFF.

J is TRBJ1-2 and V is TRBV19; D remains ambiguous. The CDR3 has 14 residues. The germline V gene has CDR1 LNHDA and CDR2 SQIVND (reference sequence). The ends were cut back, 4 bases at V and 3 bases at J, with 12 bases in the middle. In DNA form, the CDR3 reads TGTGCCAGTAGTAAGGCATTAGCAGACTATGGCTACACCTTC. Its translation is CASSKALADYGYTF.

On this clone itself: One end of the junction does not line up with germline, which may come from a read error. The rearrangement links TRBV18 to TRBJ2-6; a possible D gene is TRBD1 (5 bases). This CDR3 contains 17 residues. Germline values: CDR1 KGHSH, CDR2 LQKENI. This CDR3 reads CASSPQLGSTGANGLTF. CDR3 in DNA: TGTGCCAGCTCACCACAGCTGGGTTCGACTGGGGCCAACGGCCTGACTTTC.

This sequence joins TRBV10-3 and TRBJ1-2, with D possibly being TRBD1 (5 bases). Trimming took off 2 bases at V and 4 bases at J, with 8 bases between the two ends. The germline gives CDR1 ENHRY, CDR2 SYGVKD. This CDR3 is 13 amino acids long. The CDR3 sequence: CAISERGIYGYTF. The CDR3 DNA sequence: TGTGCCATCAGTGAGCGGGGGATCTATGGCTACACCTTC.

V and J are TRBV27 and TRBJ2-7, with a possible D match to TRBD1 (7 bases). Trimming stripped 3 bases from V and 4 bases from J, with 16 bases between. Germline V gene sequence: CDR1 MNHEY, CDR2 SMNVEV (reference sequence). The CDR3 is 15 residues long. DNA for the CDR3: TGTGCCAGCAGTTTCGGGGCAGGGGGGAGATACGAGCAGTACTTC. Its protein is CASSFGAGGRYEQYF.

This clone occurred once. V and J are TRBV10-3 and TRBJ2-3; TRBD1 aligns across 8 bases. Germline V gene data show CDR1 as ENHRY and CDR2 as SYGVKD. V gave up 10 bases and J gave up 0 bases; unmatched junction bases: 6. The CDR3 loop spans 14 amino acids. This CDR3 reads CATTGGYSTDTQYF. The CDR3 DNA sequence: TGTGCCACCACAGGGGGTTACAGCACAGATACGCAGTATTTT.

The chain recombines TRBV7-2 with TRBJ2-3; 10 bases match TRBD2. The CDR3 runs 15 residues. Germline loops: CDR1 SGHTA, CDR2 FQGNSA. The V segment lost 4 bases and the J segment 0 bases; nucleotides outside the gene matches: 1. CDR3 in DNA: TGTGCCAGCAGCTCTAGCGGGGGTAGCACAGATACGCAGTATTTT. Translation: CASSSSGGSTDTQYF.

The chain is built from TRBV12-5 and TRBJ2-3; 10 nucleotides agree with TRBD2. The CDR3 consists of 15 residues. With 7 bases clipped from V and 4 bases from J, the junction kept 8 bases outside the gene matches. Germline V lookup: CDR1 LGHNT, CDR2 FRNRAP. CDR3 nucleotides: TGTGCTAGTGCCGCGGGGCTAGCGGGAGCAGATACGCAGTATTTT. Protein sequence: CASAAGLAGADTQYF.

V and J are TRBV11-2 and TRBJ2-5; tentative D call: TRBD2 (6 bases). V gave up 0 bases and J gave up 4 bases, with 12 bases separating them. Germline V gene lookup returns CDR1 SGHAT and CDR2 FQNNGV. This CDR3 spans 15 amino acids. The CDR3 sequence is CASSLDGTGRETQYF. The CDR3 region has the DNA TGTGCCAGCAGCTTAGATGGGACCGGGAGAGAGACCCAGTACTTC.

This clone has just one count. The chain couples TRBV5-4 to TRBJ2-7; TRBD2 agrees at 7 bases. The CDR3 length is 13 residues. V lost 3 bases to trimming and J lost 6 bases; unmatched junction nucleotides: 6. CDR1 SGHNT and CDR2 YYREEE come from the germline V gene (reference sequence). CDR3 in DNA: TGTGCCAGCAGCTCAAGCGGGGTCAGCGAGCAGTACTTC. Translating gives CASSSSGVSEQYF.

This clone occurred a few times. The chain employs TRBV6-5 and TRBJ1-3, with unresolved D. The V gene lost 6 bases and the J gene lost 4 bases, with 13 bases spanning the gap. The CDR3 extends over 14 amino acids. Germline CDR1 reads MNHEY; CDR2 reads SVGAGI. CDR3 protein: CASSFDEAGNTIYF. The CDR3 coding sequence is TGTGCCAGCAGCTTTGACGAGGCCGGAAACACCATATATTTT.

This clone was observed a few times. The V call is TRBV18, the J call TRBJ2-5, with TRBD2 identical over 11 bases. Trimming cost V 3 bases and J 4 bases; bases outside gene matches: 1. CDR1 KGHSH and CDR2 LQKENI come from the germline V gene. CDR3 length equals 14 residues. CDR3 nucleotides: TGTGCCAGCTCACCTGGACTAGCGGGAGAGACCCAGTACTTC. It yields the protein CASSPGLAGETQYF.

This clone was detected a few times. The V gene is TRBV10-3, the J gene TRBJ2-1; no clear D. Germline V CDR1 and CDR2: ENHRY, SYGVKD. V lost 5 bases to trimming and J lost 6 bases, with 11 bases between them. The CDR3 runs to 13 residues. CDR3 protein: CAISFEEINEQFF. For the CDR3, the DNA is TGTGCCATCAGTTTCGAAGAGATCAATGAGCAGTTCTTC.

The V call is TRBV9, the J call TRBJ2-2, with D perhaps matching TRBD2 (5 bases). The ends were cut back, 0 bases at V and 1 base at J, with 10 bases in the middle. The germline V gene encodes CDR1 SGDLS and CDR2 YYNGEE. CDR3 length equals 16 residues. Written as DNA, the CDR3 is TGTGCCAGCAGCGTAGGTGGACTCGTGAACACCGGGGAGCTGTTTTTT. Amino acids: CASSVGGLVNTGELFF.

The rearrangement links TRBV5-1 to TRBJ2-1; 7 bases map to TRBD2. This CDR3 contains 15 residues. The junction had 5 bases not matched to a gene; V was cut back by 4 bases and J by 1 base. Germline CDR1 reads SGHRS; CDR2 reads YFSETQ. CDR3 in amino acids: CASSGLAESYNEQFF. The CDR3 DNA follows: TGCGCCAGCAGCGGGCTAGCGGAATCCTACAATGAGCAGTTCTTC.

For this clone: The sample contains more than one DNA sequence encoding this CDR3. The gene calls are TRBV5-4 and TRBJ2-3, with no clear D. Per the germline V gene, CDR1 is SGHNT and CDR2 is YYREEE (reference sequence). The V end was cut by 0 bases, the J end by 0 bases, with 11 bases between. CDR3 length equals 16 residues. Written as DNA, the CDR3 is TGTGCCAGCAGCTTGGACACCTCAATTAGCACAGATACGCAGTATTTT. Encoded protein: CASSLDTSISTDTQYF.

This chain uses TRBV28 with TRBJ2-7; 9 positions agree with TRBD2. The germline CDR1 and CDR2 sequences are MDHEN and SYDVKM. The CDR3 sequence is 14 residues long. Trimming at V came to 9 bases and at J to 0 bases, leaving 6 bases not matched to a gene. CDR3: CASKAGGSSYEQYF. In DNA, the CDR3 is TGTGCCAGTAAGGCGGGAGGGAGCTCCTACGAGCAGTACTTC.

This chain connects TRBV11-2 to TRBJ1-1; perhaps TRBD1 as D (6 bases). The germline gives CDR1 SGHAT, CDR2 FQNNGV. The CDR3 is made up of 14 amino acids. V was shortened by 5 bases and J by 4 bases, with 14 bases between the two germline ends. The CDR3 DNA reads TGTGCCAGCAGCCTACAGGCCAGGGGCACTGAAGCTTTCTTT. This codes for CASSLQARGTEAFF. The full variable domain, with the rest looked up from reference TRBV11-2 and TRBJ1-1, is EAGVAQSPRYKIIEKRQSVAFWCNPISGHATLYWYQQILGQGPKLLIQFQNNGVVDDSQLPKDRFSAERLKGVDSTLKIQPAKLEDSAVYLCASSLQARGTEAFFGQGTRLTVV.

The chain carries TRBV5-1 and TRBJ1-1, with 8 bases fitting TRBD1. The V segment lost 1 base and the J segment 4 bases; nucleotides outside the gene matches: 9. Looked up from germline, CDR1 is SGHRS and CDR2 is YFSETQ. This CDR3 region has 16 residues. The CDR3 coding sequence is TGCGCCAGCAGCTTGACGACAGGGGAAGGGGGCACTGAAGCTTTCTTT. Protein product: CASSLTTGEGGTEAFF.

This clone was seen only once. The chain carries TRBV6-6 and TRBJ2-3; D gene uncertain. V shed 7 bases and J shed 2 bases, with 10 bases lying between them. Germline assignment: CDR1 MNHNY and CDR2 SVGAGI (reference sequence). This CDR3 is built from 13 residues. CDR3 sequence (DNA): TGTGCCAGCACCCCCCGTTCCACAGATACGCAGTATTTT. This codes for CASTPRSTDTQYF.

V is TRBV2 and J is TRBJ1-3; tentative D call: TRBD1 (5 bases). Germline loops: CDR1 SNHLY, CDR2 FYNNEI. The CDR3 has 14 amino acids. V lost 6 bases, J lost 0 bases, and 9 bases lay in between. CDR3: CASSQGSSGNTIYF. In DNA form, the CDR3 reads TGTGCCAGCAGCCAGGGTAGCTCTGGAAACACCATATATTTT.

A few counts support this clone. V and J are TRBV6-1 and TRBJ2-7; 7 bases align to TRBD2. CDR1 and CDR2 (germline): MNHNS, SASEGT. This CDR3 has 15 residues. Germline trimming cut 1 base from V and 0 bases from J; bases unmatched to any gene: 3. CDR3 loop: CASSEGSGFSYEQYF. In DNA, the CDR3 is TGTGCCAGCAGTGAAGGTAGCGGGTTCTCCTACGAGCAGTACTTC.

This clone was seen just once. This chain links TRBV5-1 with TRBJ1-3, with D unclear. Germline V CDR1 and CDR2: SGHRS, YFSETQ. CDR3 length equals 16 residues. V dropped 1 base and J dropped 4 bases, with 15 bases sitting between them. The CDR3 here is CASSLNSGNLGNTIYF. DNA for the CDR3: TGCGCCAGCAGCTTGAACAGCGGAAATTTGGGAAACACCATATATTTT.